A single sample is the source of the 27 T cell receptor beta chains below, sequenced in a study of blood T cell repertoires in COVID-19. Libraries were prepared by immunoSEQ multiplex PCR; TCRdb keeps only in-frame clonotypes and omits some of them. This sample has 250,000 to 350,000 clones, with about 89% found just once. Sequences were obtained from peripheral blood. These receptors were obtained from a man younger than 35 who had recovered from COVID-19.

Comment on this clone: This CDR3 is also generated by other DNA sequences in the sample. This chain uses TRBV19 with TRBJ1-1, with 7 bases fitting TRBD1. V was pared by 6 bases and J by 3 bases, with 1 base of the junction left unmatched. This CDR3 is 12 amino acids long. The germline V gene has CDR1 LNHDA and CDR2 SQIVND (reference sequence). In DNA form, the CDR3 reads TGTGCCAGTAGCAGGGGGTACACTGAAGCTTTCTTT. This gives the protein CASSRGYTEAFF.

V usage is TRBV4-1 and J usage is TRBJ1-2; D remains unclear. Deletions cut 0 bases from V and 3 bases from J, with 8 bases between. The CDR3 loop spans 14 amino acids. Germline V lookup: CDR1 MGHRA, CDR2 YSYEKL. CDR3 loop: CASSQDTGDYGYTF. CDR3 nucleotides: TGCGCCAGCAGCCAAGATACCGGGGACTATGGCTACACCTTC.

CDR3 region: CASSPDREHGYTF. Here the CDR3 DNA reads TGTGCCAGCTCACCTGACAGGGAGCATGGCTACACCTTC. The V call is TRBV18, the J call TRBJ1-2; 7 nucleotides align to TRBD1. Germline values: CDR1 KGHSH, CDR2 LQKENI. V was clipped by 3 bases and J by 6 bases; unmatched bases: 4. The CDR3 sequence is 13 residues long.

The CDR3, as DNA: TGTGCCAGCAGCCGCACCGGGACAGGGGGGAACACTGAAGCTTTCTTT. Its translation: CASSRTGTGGNTEAFF. The chain carries TRBV28 and TRBJ1-1, with TRBD1 matching 11 bases. The V gene end was trimmed by 6 bases and the J gene end by 1 base; junction bases not matched to a gene: 7. Germline CDR1 reads MDHEN; CDR2 reads SYDVKM. The CDR3 sequence is 16 residues long.

V is TRBV6-5 and J is TRBJ2-7; 10 bases match TRBD2. This CDR3 is 15 amino acids long. Trimming took 6 bases from V and 4 from J; bases not matched to a gene: 9. Per the germline V gene, CDR1 is MNHEY and CDR2 is SVGAGI. Here the CDR3 reads CASRGAASGSYEQYF. The CDR3 DNA follows: TGTGCCAGCAGGGGGGCCGCTAGCGGGAGTTACGAGCAGTACTTC.

The V gene is TRBV6-6, the J gene TRBJ1-1; 7 positions agree with TRBD1. V lost 5 bases and J lost 6; bases outside the gene matches: 6. The CDR3 covers 13 residues. The germline V gene encodes CDR1 MNHNY and CDR2 SVGAGI (reference sequence). The DNA for the CDR3 is TGTGCCAGCAGTCTAGGGGGCTGGGCTGAAGCTTTCTTT. Its protein is CASSLGGWAEAFF.

The J gene is TRBJ2-7, the V gene TRBV18, with 9 nucleotides matching TRBD2. Unmatched junction bases numbered 4, after V lost 3 bases and J lost 4 bases. Germline values: CDR1 KGHSH, CDR2 LQKENI. The CDR3 length is 14 residues. The CDR3 loop is CASSPTSGNYEQYF. The DNA of the CDR3 is TGTGCCAGCTCACCGACTAGCGGAAATTACGAGCAGTACTTC.

The CDR3, as DNA: TGTGCCTGGGGGGTAGGGGGCGGCACCGGGGAGCTGTTTTTT. Protein product: CAWGVGGGTGELFF. The chain employs TRBV30 and TRBJ2-2; 7 bases agree with TRBD1. The junction had 7 bases not matched to a gene; V was cut back by 5 bases and J by 4 bases. The CDR3 has 14 amino acids. CDR1 is GTSNPN and CDR2 is SVGIG in the germline V gene (reference sequence).

The rearrangement uses TRBV14 and TRBJ2-5; D is undetermined. Germline loops: CDR1 SGHDN, CDR2 FVKESK. This CDR3 has 15 residues. V shed 0 bases and J shed 1 base, with 9 bases lying between them. CDR3 region: CASSQDRSTQETQYF. The CDR3 nucleotides read TGTGCCAGCAGCCAAGACAGAAGTACCCAAGAGACCCAGTACTTC.

The genes are TRBV10-3 and TRBJ2-5, with D tentatively TRBD1 (5 bases). Between the trimmed V and J ends, which lost 2 bases and 5 bases, there was a span of 18 bases. There are 16 residues in the CDR3. Looked up from germline, CDR1 is ENHRY and CDR2 is SYGVKD. CDR3 coding DNA: TGTGCCATCAGTGAGCCCACCCTTACAGGCTCTGAGACCCAGTACTTC. Amino acids: CAISEPTLTGSETQYF.

The genes are TRBV19 and TRBJ2-3; D unresolved. The CDR3 totals 12 residues. V was trimmed by 0 bases and J by 5 bases, leaving 3 bases between them. Looked up from germline, CDR1 is LNHDA and CDR2 is SQIVND (reference sequence). As DNA, the CDR3 is TGTGCCAGTAGTATAGATCGAGATACGCAGTATTTT. It is translated as CASSIDRDTQYF.

This rearrangement joins TRBV29-1 to TRBJ1-1; 9 nucleotides line up with TRBD1. This CDR3 is 15 amino acids long. The V gene end was trimmed by 2 bases and the J gene end by 6 bases; junction bases not matched to a gene: 10. Germline V gene lookup returns CDR1 SQVTM and CDR2 ANQGSEA. The CDR3 loop reads CSVEKGDRVFPEAFF. The CDR3, as DNA: TGCAGCGTTGAAAAAGGGGACAGGGTTTTTCCTGAAGCTTTCTTT.

This clone was recorded only once. The chain links TRBV7-2 to TRBJ1-3; D is ambiguous. The CDR3 covers 15 residues. Trimming left V 5 bases short and J 0 bases short, with 11 bases between. Germline CDR1 SGHTA, CDR2 FQGNSA. The CDR3 DNA is TGTGCCAGCAGCCCGAGATCCAACTCTGGAAACACCATATATTTT. Protein: CASSPRSNSGNTIYF.

The V gene is TRBV5-1, the J gene TRBJ1-4, with 11 bases that match TRBD1. Germline V gene lookup returns CDR1 SGHRS and CDR2 YFSETQ. The CDR3 sequence is 15 residues long. With V trimmed by 4 bases and J by 7 bases, 6 bases remained unmatched. The CDR3 DNA reads TGCGCCAGCAGCCCTGGACAGGGGGCGGTTGAAAAACTGTTTTTT. This codes for CASSPGQGAVEKLFF.

The rearrangement uses TRBV6-5 and TRBJ2-1; D is possibly TRBD2 (5 bases). CDR3 length equals 14 residues. The germline CDR1 and CDR2 sequences are MNHEY and SVGAGI. V dropped 2 bases and J dropped 9 bases, with 14 bases sitting between them. The CDR3 DNA reads as TGTGCCAGCAGTTACGGGTCCCCCAGCGGTGAGCAGTTCTTC. Its translation: CASSYGSPSGEQFF.

The chain recombines TRBV25-1 with TRBJ1-2; unclear D gene. The germline V and J ends were trimmed by 4 bases and 8 bases, with 14 bases remaining between them. Looked up from germline, CDR1 is MGHDK and CDR2 is SYGVNS. The CDR3 extends over 13 amino acids. The CDR3 nucleotides are TGTGCCAGCAGTGCCAGGTCCCCGGGGGGCTACACCTTC. Amino acid sequence: CASSARSPGGYTF.

The rearrangement uses TRBV5-1 and TRBJ1-2, with 7 bases lining up with TRBD1. Germline V CDR1 and CDR2: SGHRS, YFSETQ. This CDR3 has 17 amino acids. Trimming cost V 0 bases and J 10 bases; bases outside gene matches: 18. This CDR3 is CASSLVSQALRQGDYTF. In DNA form, the CDR3 reads TGCGCCAGCAGCTTGGTAAGCCAAGCTCTCCGACAGGGAGACTACACCTTC.

CDR3 protein: CASSSASGIQVTGELFF. The CDR3, as DNA: TGTGCCAGCAGCTCAGCCTCAGGGATTCAAGTCACCGGGGAGCTGTTTTTT. The chain joins TRBV7-2 to TRBJ2-2, with D perhaps matching TRBD1 (5 bases). V was clipped by 4 bases and J by 4 bases, with 19 bases between them. This CDR3 has 17 residues. Germline CDR1 reads SGHTA; CDR2 reads FQGNSA.

The rearrangement joins TRBV6-6 to TRBJ1-1, with 7 nucleotides matching TRBD1. V was pared by 8 bases and J by 1 base, with 13 bases of the junction left unmatched. This CDR3 has 16 amino acids. The V gene's germline CDR1 is MNHNY and CDR2 SVGAGI (reference sequence). The CDR3 here is CASELNPGQPNTEAFF. In nucleotides, the CDR3 is TGTGCCAGCGAGCTTAATCCGGGACAGCCGAACACTGAAGCTTTCTTT.

The J gene is TRBJ2-5, the V gene TRBV21-1; TRBD2 reflects the table's D call only, with no check against the DNA. TRBV21-1 is a listed pseudogene. This CDR3 spans 15 amino acids. CDR3 protein: CASSSRGGTQETQYF. In DNA, the CDR3 is TGTGCCAGCAGCTCCCGGGGGGGGACCCAAGAGACCCAGTACTTC.

The V gene is TRBV27, the J gene TRBJ1-5, with D maybe TRBD1 (6 bases). This CDR3 region has 15 residues. Germline assignment: CDR1 MNHEY and CDR2 SMNVEV (reference sequence). The V and J ends lost 4 bases and 5 bases respectively, with 15 bases between them. CDR3 in amino acids: CASSSLAGADQPQHF. CDR3 DNA sequence: TGTGCCAGCAGTTCCCTCGCGGGGGCCGATCAGCCCCAGCATTTT.

This chain joins TRBV6-6 and TRBJ2-1; TRBD2 is a possible D gene (6 bases). Looked up from germline, CDR1 is MNHNY and CDR2 is SVGAGI (reference sequence). Trimming shortened V by 4 bases and J by 7 bases, and 14 bases separated the two germline ends. The length of the CDR3 is 14 residues. The CDR3 sequence is CASSLGTLKNEQFF. The DNA of the CDR3 is TGTGCCAGCAGTTTGGGGACTTTGAAGAATGAGCAGTTCTTC.

This chain joins TRBV5-1 and TRBJ2-3, with TRBD2 matching 8 bases. Germline values: CDR1 SGHRS, CDR2 YFSETQ. The CDR3 has 14 residues. The J segment lost 11 bases and the V segment lost 2 bases, leaving 10 bases of the junction unmatched. CDR3 amino acids: CASSFLSGDDGQYF. In DNA, the CDR3 is TGCGCCAGCAGCTTCCTTAGCGGGGACGATGGGCAGTATTTT. Using reference TRBV5-1 and TRBJ2-3 for the parts outside the CDR3, the full variable domain is KAGVTQTPRYLIKTRGQQVTLSCSPISGHRSVSWYQQTPGQGLQFLFEYFSETQRNKGNFPGRFSGRQFSNSRSEMNVSTLELGDSALYLCASSFLSGDDGQYFGPGTRLTVL.

This rearrangement joins TRBV5-1 to TRBJ2-7; 9 nucleotides align to TRBD1. J lost 3 bases, V lost 3 bases, and 16 bases had no gene match. Germline values: CDR1 SGHRS, CDR2 YFSETQ. This CDR3 is built from 18 residues. CDR3 nucleotides: TGCGCCAGCAGCTACCGGGACAGGGTGATCTTTAGAAACTACGAGCAGTACTTC. Residues: CASSYRDRVIFRNYEQYF.

The chain employs TRBV9 and TRBJ2-1, with 7 bases lining up with TRBD1. V lost 4 bases and J lost 6; bases outside the gene matches: 10. Per the germline V gene, CDR1 is SGDLS and CDR2 is YYNGEE. This CDR3 is 15 amino acids long. Here the CDR3 reads CASSFRDRQVNEQFF. DNA of the CDR3: TGTGCCAGCAGCTTCAGGGACAGACAAGTCAATGAGCAGTTCTTC.

The chain combines TRBV6-2 or TRBV6-3 with TRBJ1-1; TRBD1 might be the D (5 bases). This CDR3 comprises 15 residues. V lost 2 bases to trimming and J lost 2 bases, with 12 bases between them. Germline V gene lookup returns CDR1 MNHEY and CDR2 SVGEGT. CDR3 loop: CASSYGGTANTEAFF. The CDR3 DNA reads as TGTGCCAGCAGTTACGGCGGGACGGCCAACACTGAAGCTTTCTTT.

The chain couples TRBV19 to TRBJ1-3; 11 bases fit TRBD1. The CDR3 covers 15 residues. The germline CDR1 and CDR2 sequences are LNHDA and SQIVND (reference sequence). After removal of 5 bases from V and 2 bases from J, the junction contained 2 bases not matched to a gene. CDR3 sequence reads: CASSWDRGTGNTIYF. DNA for the CDR3: TGTGCCAGTAGTTGGGACAGGGGGACTGGAAACACCATATATTTT.